Below, 3 T cell receptor beta chains from the same sample are listed, as sequenced in a study of blood T cell repertoires in COVID-19. Assay: immunoSEQ multiplex PCR; the TCRdb copy retains only in-frame clones and omits some. Of tens of thousands of clones listed, about 80% are singletons. The sequenced material came from peripheral blood. Every receptor here comes from a human donor with acute or convalescent COVID-19. The donor label of this sample is uncertain.

J is TRBJ1-2 and V is TRBV25-1; TRBD1 aligns across 7 bases. With V trimmed by 8 bases and J by 8 bases, 5 bases remained unmatched. CDR1 MGHDK and CDR2 SYGVNS come from the germline V gene. This CDR3 is 11 amino acids long. In DNA, the CDR3 is TGTGCCAGCTCGGACAGGCGCGGCTACACCTTC. Translating gives CASSDRRGYTF.

The J gene is TRBJ2-3, the V gene TRBV7-8; 8 bases agree with TRBD2. V gave up 6 bases and J gave up 2 bases; unmatched junction bases: 10. The CDR3 totals 16 residues. The germline V gene has CDR1 SGHVS and CDR2 FQNEAQ. The CDR3 bases are TGTGCCAGCAGGCTACGACTAGCGAGAAACACAGATACGCAGTATTTT. Protein product: CASRLRLARNTDTQYF.

This chain connects TRBV7-8 to TRBJ1-3, with D perhaps matching TRBD1 (5 bases). This CDR3 region has 14 residues. Germline CDR1 is SGHVS and CDR2 is FQNEAQ. Trimming shortened V by 5 bases and J by 1 base, and 9 bases separated the two germline ends. The CDR3 DNA is TGTGCCAGCAGCCGAGGGACTTCTGGAAACACCATATATTTT. Translation: CASSRGTSGNTIYF.